A single sample is the source of the 25 T cell receptor beta chains below, sequenced in a study of technical replicates of blood from several donors. Using immunoSEQ multiplex PCR, the repertoire was profiled, and TCRdb retains in-frame clones only, with some absent. This sample has roughly 74,000 clones, with roughly nine tenths found just once. Material: T cells isolated from PBMCs. Receptors originate from a human donor in good health.

The rearrangement joins TRBV7-3 to TRBJ1-2, with 8 bases identical to TRBD1. With 4 bases clipped from V and 6 bases from J, the junction kept 7 bases outside the gene matches. Germline V gene data show CDR1 as SGHTA and CDR2 as FQGTGA. The CDR3 loop spans 14 amino acids. The CDR3 sequence is CASSSDRVGDGYTF. The CDR3 DNA reads as TGTGCCAGCAGCTCGGACAGGGTCGGTGATGGCTACACCTTC.

The chain uses TRBV10-3 and TRBJ2-5, with a tentative D call TRBD2 (6 bases). The germline CDR1 and CDR2 sequences are ENHRY and SYGVKD. The CDR3 runs to 14 residues. V lost 4 bases, J lost 4 bases, and 13 bases lay in between. The chain's CDR3 is CAISALARAETQYF. CDR3 DNA sequence: TGTGCCATCAGTGCGCTAGCGAGGGCAGAGACCCAGTACTTC.

In its sample, this clone was seen a few times. The genes are TRBV19 and TRBJ1-1; D uncertain. Germline CDR1 is LNHDA and CDR2 is SQIVND (reference sequence). V dropped 1 base and J dropped 5 bases, with 11 bases sitting between them. The CDR3 has 14 residues. CDR3 residues: CASSIGQRATEAFF. The CDR3 coding sequence is TGTGCCAGTAGTATAGGGCAGAGGGCTACTGAAGCTTTCTTT.

The chain carries TRBV5-6 and TRBJ2-1; 8 nucleotides line up with TRBD1. J lost 3 bases, V lost 0 bases, and 8 bases had no gene match. Germline V gene sequence: CDR1 SGHDT, CDR2 YYEEEE. This CDR3 contains 17 residues. The CDR3 sequence is CASSLGQGQWFYNEQFF. CDR3 in DNA: TGTGCCAGCAGCTTGGGACAGGGGCAGTGGTTCTACAATGAGCAGTTCTTC.

The chain's CDR3 is CASSLERLARETQYF. The DNA of the CDR3 is TGTGCCAGCAGCTTGGAGAGACTAGCGAGAGAGACCCAGTACTTC. V is TRBV7-8 and J is TRBJ2-5; 8 nucleotides match TRBD2. J gave up 4 bases and V 3 bases, and 7 bases lay outside the gene matches. The CDR3 has 15 residues. From germline, CDR1 is SGHVS and CDR2 FQNEAQ. The full variable domain, in which reference TRBV7-8 and TRBJ2-5 provide the parts outside the CDR3, is GAGVSQSPRYKVAKRGQDVALRCDPISGHVSLFWYQQALGQGPEFLTYFQNEAQLDKSGLPSDRFFAERPEGSVSTLKIQRTQQEDSAVYLCASSLERLARETQYFGPGTRLLVL.

The V and J genes are TRBV19 and TRBJ2-6; TRBD1 agrees at 7 bases. Germline CDR1 and CDR2: LNHDA and SQIVND (reference sequence). There are 20 residues in the CDR3. Unmatched junction bases numbered 16, after V lost 5 bases and J lost 0 bases. The CDR3 loop reads CASSSWDRFTLLSGANVLTF. Here the CDR3 DNA reads TGTGCCAGTAGTTCCTGGGACAGATTTACTCTCCTCTCTGGGGCCAACGTCCTGACTTTC.

The chain couples TRBV5-8 to TRBJ1-5; TRBD1 matches 10 bases. After removal of 2 bases from V and 2 bases from J, the junction contained 1 base not matched to a gene. Germline V CDR1 and CDR2: SGHTS, YDEGEE. The length of the CDR3 is 15 residues. The CDR3 sequence: CASSFGTGGNQPQHF. CDR3 DNA: TGTGCCAGCAGCTTCGGGACAGGGGGCAATCAGCCCCAGCATTTT.

The rearrangement links TRBV6-1 to TRBJ1-3; D ambiguous. This CDR3 has 11 amino acids. Per the germline V gene, CDR1 is MNHNS and CDR2 is SASEGT. V was shortened by 11 bases and J by 2 bases, with 7 bases between the two germline ends. CDR3 coding DNA: TGTGCCGGCATCACTGGAAACACCATATATTTT. This translates into CAGITGNTIYF.

For this clone: The limits of the CDR3 on the DNA are not certain, so only TCRdb's listed CDR3 is given. The rearrangement links TRBV27 to TRBJ1-1; the table's D call, TRBD1, has no DNA check behind it. Germline V CDR1 and CDR2: MNHEY, SMNVEV (reference sequence). The length of the CDR3 is 12 amino acids, counting both ends. This chain's CDR3 is CASSWGTGITFF.

The chain joins TRBV6-1 to TRBJ2-7; D may be TRBD1 (6 bases). The V end was cut by 5 bases, the J end by 4 bases, with 9 bases between. The CDR3 sequence is 12 residues long. Germline CDR1 and CDR2: MNHNS and SASEGT. The CDR3 nucleotides read TGTGCCAGCAGTACAGGGTTTTACGAGCAGTACTTC. Translation gives CASSTGFYEQYF.

The chain couples TRBV7-3 to TRBJ2-1; TRBD2 agrees at 13 bases. Unmatched junction bases numbered 6, after V lost 5 bases and J lost 8 bases. The CDR3 extends over 15 amino acids. Germline loops: CDR1 SGHTA, CDR2 FQGTGA. CDR3 residues: CASSGTSGRVYEQFF. The DNA of the CDR3 is TGTGCCAGCAGCGGAACTAGCGGGAGGGTGTATGAGCAGTTCTTC.

This clone was counted a single time. The V call is TRBV10-3, the J call TRBJ2-5, with D unresolved. Trimming took off 5 bases at V and 0 bases at J, with 4 bases between the two ends. Germline values: CDR1 ENHRY, CDR2 SYGVKD. The CDR3 extends over 12 amino acids. Here the CDR3 DNA reads TGTGCCATCAGTACTTACCAAGAGACCCAGTACTTC. Residues: CAISTYQETQYF.

This chain joins TRBV5-1 and TRBJ1-1, with no clear D. Trimming cost V 0 bases and J 7 bases, with 13 bases left between them. Germline V gene sequence: CDR1 SGHRS, CDR2 YFSETQ. The CDR3 covers 14 residues. The CDR3, as DNA: TGCGCCAGCAGCTTGGAGGCCGGGTTGGGTGAAGCTTTCTTT. As protein: CASSLEAGLGEAFF.

The rearrangement joins TRBV7-9 to TRBJ1-4; D gene uncertain. Germline V CDR1 and CDR2: SEHNR, FQNEAQ (reference sequence). Trimming pared 0 bases from V and 5 bases from J, leaving 7 bases between. CDR3 length: 14 residues. CDR3 in DNA: TGTGCCAGCAGCTTAGCGGGCGGGAATGAAAAACTGTTTTTT. Its protein is CASSLAGGNEKLFF.

This chain joins TRBV25-1 and TRBJ1-4, with a possible D match to TRBD1 (5 bases). Germline lookup yields CDR1 MGHDK and CDR2 SYGVNS. This CDR3 is built from 17 residues. Trimming removed 3 bases from V and 4 bases from J, with 18 bases in between. The CDR3: CASSDNGQIKFNEKLFF. The CDR3 region has the DNA TGTGCCAGCAGTGATAATGGACAAATCAAGTTTAATGAAAAACTGTTTTTT.

This chain links TRBV11-1 with TRBJ2-7; possibly TRBD2 for D (5 bases). This CDR3 is 16 amino acids long. CDR1 is SGHAT and CDR2 is FQDESV in the germline V gene (reference sequence). The ends were cut back, 1 base at V and 0 bases at J, with 13 bases in the middle. DNA of the CDR3: TGTGCCAGCAGCTTAGGAGGGCCTGGGAGCTCCTACGAGCAGTACTTC. This encodes CASSLGGPGSSYEQYF.

V gene TRBV5-1 combines with J gene TRBJ2-7; D not resolved. The V and J ends lost 4 bases and 3 bases respectively, with 5 bases between them. The CDR3 sequence is 11 residues long. Germline CDR1 SGHRS, CDR2 YFSETQ. The CDR3 spells CASSLDYEQYF. CDR3 in DNA: TGCGCCAGCAGCCTAGACTACGAGCAGTACTTC.

The table lists this clone with a count of one. The genes are TRBV19 and TRBJ2-7; D may be TRBD2 (5 bases). CDR3 length: 10 residues. Per the germline V gene, CDR1 is LNHDA and CDR2 is SQIVND (reference sequence). The CDR3 loop is CVGSADEQYF. The CDR3 DNA reads as TGTGTCGGATCAGCGGACGAGCAGTACTTC.

The rearrangement links TRBV2 to TRBJ1-1; TRBD1 is a possible D gene (6 bases). The CDR3 runs 14 residues. Germline V gives CDR1 SNHLY, CDR2 FYNNEI. Trimming removed 6 bases from V and 4 bases from J, with 15 bases in between. The CDR3 sequence: CASRLSRGGTEAFF. DNA of the CDR3: TGTGCCAGCAGACTAAGTCGAGGGGGCACTGAAGCTTTCTTT.

The chain carries TRBV5-4 and TRBJ2-3; D unclear. The CDR3 has 13 residues. V lost 4 bases and J 10 bases, leaving 16 bases between the germline ends. Per the germline V gene, CDR1 is SGHNT and CDR2 is YYREEE (reference sequence). The CDR3 DNA is TGTGCCAGCAGCCCCCCAGGTATGAGTCCGCAGTATTTT. Protein sequence: CASSPPGMSPQYF.

The chain employs TRBV7-8 and TRBJ2-7, with D tentatively TRBD1 (6 bases). CDR1 SGHVS and CDR2 FQNEAQ come from the germline V gene. CDR3 length: 15 amino acids. V was pared by 4 bases and J by 0 bases, with 13 bases between. The CDR3 loop is CASSSRLTGSYEQYF. CDR3 sequence (DNA): TGTGCCAGCAGCTCTCGTTTGACAGGCTCCTACGAGCAGTACTTC.

The gene calls are TRBV30 and TRBJ2-7; 10 bases match TRBD2. Germline values: CDR1 GTSNPN, CDR2 SVGIG (reference sequence). The CDR3 consists of 14 residues. J was trimmed by 4 bases and V by 3 bases; bases with no gene match: 6. This CDR3 reads CAWSSGRGMYEQYF. The CDR3 coding sequence is TGTGCCTGGAGCAGCGGGAGGGGAATGTACGAGCAGTACTTC. Full variable domain (rest looked up from reference TRBV30 and TRBJ2-7): SQTIHQWPATLVQPVGSPLSLECTVEGTSNPNLYWYRQAAGRGLQLLFYSVGIGQISSEVPQNLSASRPQDRQFILSSKKLLLSDSGFYLCAWSSGRGMYEQYFGPGTRLTVT.

The V and J genes are TRBV5-1 and TRBJ2-7; a weak D match, TRBD1 (5 bases). This CDR3 is 15 amino acids long. Trimming left V 3 bases short and J 0 bases short, with 13 bases between. Germline V gene sequence: CDR1 SGHRS, CDR2 YFSETQ. The CDR3 bases are TGCGCCAGCAGCTATAGTCAGGGTTTCTCCTACGAGCAGTACTTC. Protein sequence: CASSYSQGFSYEQYF.

The chain couples TRBV28 to TRBJ2-5; the D gene is possibly TRBD2 (6 bases). Germline V gives CDR1 MDHEN, CDR2 SYDVKM. The CDR3 covers 17 residues. V was clipped by 5 bases and J by 0 bases, with 19 bases between them. The CDR3 loop reads CASSKLEGLRYQETQYF. In nucleotides, the CDR3 is TGTGCCAGCAGTAAACTGGAGGGCCTCAGGTACCAAGAGACCCAGTACTTC.

V gene TRBV4-3 combines with J gene TRBJ1-1; TRBD1 might be the D (6 bases). Trimming took off 1 base at V and 4 bases at J, with 16 bases between the two ends. Germline CDR1 LGHNA, CDR2 YSLEER. The CDR3 extends over 16 amino acids. The CDR3 nucleotides are TGCGCCAGCAGCCAAGCGTTACAGGGAAGTACCACTGAAGCTTTCTTT. Protein: CASSQALQGSTTEAFF.